Below, one TCR beta chain is given with its context. What it binds is unknown. The data belong to a study of cytomegalovirus exposure and HLA in healthy donors. Whole-study findings and limits: The classifier, whose performance was assessed in both the original and validation cohorts, reportedly diagnosed cytomegalovirus status with high specificity and sensitivity. Altogether, 150 to 200 TCR beta chains were recorded as cytomegalovirus-associated. Specific recognition of CMV antigens was confirmed in vitro for three chains (all CMV-associated).

Assay: immunoSEQ multiplex PCR; the TCRdb copy retains only in-frame clones and omits some. The table lists some 310,000 clones, roughly 90% of them singletons. Trimming took 7 bases from V and 3 from J, leaving 12 bases between them. Germline V CDR1 and CDR2: SEHNR, FQNEAQ (reference sequence). The CDR3 is 13 residues long. V gene TRBV7-9 combines with J gene TRBJ2-5; D might be TRBD2 (6 bases). This TCR was sampled from a man in his thirties or forties in good health and CMV-seronegative. Sequencing input: PBMCs. The DNA for the CDR3 is TGTGCCAGCACCTCAGGAGGGGAAGAGACCCAGTACTTC. Its translation is CASTSGGEETQYF. Combining the CDR3 with reference TRBV7-9 and TRBJ2-5 gives the whole variable domain DTGVSQNPRHKITKRGQNVTFRCDPISEHNRLYWYRQTLGQGPEFLTYFQNEAQLEKSRLLSDRFSAERPKGSFSTLEIQRTEQGDSAMYLCASTSGGEETQYFGPGTRLLVL.